The 18 T cell receptor beta chains below come from one sample, sequenced in a study of blood T cell repertoires in COVID-19 (dated by TCRdb to the early 2020s). Library prep was done by the immunoSEQ multiplex PCR assay. What TCRdb holds here is the immuneACCESS table cut down to in-frame rearrangements. Part of the clones is not present; checked against another copy, under half of the missing clones reflect an unresolved V gene, and the others are unexplained. For this sample there are hundreds of thousands of clones; approximately 85% appear just once. In total, the top ten clones hold just under 1% of the sample. What was sequenced was PBMCs or T cells enriched from blood (not recorded which). The source is a young woman who had recovered from COVID-19.

The CDR3 is CASSQDGNFRVNYGYTF. The DNA for the CDR3 is TGCGCCAGCAGCCAAGACGGTAACTTCAGGGTAAACTATGGCTACACCTTC. The chain is built from TRBV4-1 and TRBJ1-2, with D maybe TRBD1 (5 bases). V was shortened by 0 bases and J by 2 bases, with 16 bases between the two germline ends. The CDR3 sequence is 17 residues long. Germline lookup yields CDR1 MGHRA and CDR2 YSYEKL.

The rearrangement links TRBV6-2 or TRBV6-3 to TRBJ2-7; D unresolved. The CDR3 runs 17 residues. Germline V CDR1 and CDR2: MNHEY, SVGEGT. V lost 6 bases to trimming and J lost 3 bases, with 24 bases between them. CDR3 protein: CASSTLHRVPLYYEQYF. The CDR3 region has the DNA TGTGCCAGCAGCACACTTCACCGGGTACCCCTCTACTACGAGCAGTACTTC.

J is TRBJ1-3 and V is TRBV4-1, with D unresolved. The CDR3 is 16 residues long. V dropped 1 base and J dropped 1 base, with 11 bases sitting between them. Germline CDR1 MGHRA, CDR2 YSYEKL. CDR3 loop: CASSQGPGRSGNTIYF. CDR3 nucleotide sequence: TGCGCCAGCAGCCAAGGTCCCGGGAGGTCTGGAAACACCATATATTTT.

V gene TRBV28 combines with J gene TRBJ2-2; 11 bases are shared with TRBD2. Germline CDR1 MDHEN, CDR2 SYDVKM. CDR3 length equals 18 residues. V trimming: 3 bases; J trimming: 0 bases; junction bases outside the gene matches: 6. The DNA of the CDR3 is TGTGCCAGCAGTTTTCGGCTAGCGGGGGGTTCGAACACCGGGGAGCTGTTTTTT. It translates to CASSFRLAGGSNTGELFF.

This chain joins TRBV28 and TRBJ2-3; 10 bases match TRBD2. This CDR3 is 17 amino acids long. The V segment lost 5 bases and the J segment 6 bases; nucleotides outside the gene matches: 14. The V gene's germline CDR1 is MDHEN and CDR2 SYDVKM. In DNA, the CDR3 is TGTGCCAGCAGTCTCCGTCCTAGCGGGGGTTGGGGGGATACGCAGTATTTT. Encoded protein: CASSLRPSGGWGDTQYF. The whole variable domain, remainder taken from reference TRBV28 and TRBJ2-3, is DVKVTQSSRYLVKRTGEKVFLECVQDMDHENMFWYRQDPGLGLRLIYFSYDVKMKEKGDIPEGYSVSREKKERFSLILESASTNQTSMYLCASSLRPSGGWGDTQYFGPGTRLTVL.

The CDR3 sequence is CASSKAGRGEETQYF. CDR3 DNA: TGCGCCAGCAGCAAGGCCGGGAGAGGGGAAGAGACCCAGTACTTC. The V and J genes are TRBV5-1 and TRBJ2-5; tentatively, D is TRBD2 (6 bases). CDR1 SGHRS and CDR2 YFSETQ come from the germline V gene. The CDR3 spans 15 residues. V dropped 4 bases and J dropped 3 bases, with 16 bases sitting between them. The whole variable domain, remainder taken from reference TRBV5-1 and TRBJ2-5, is KAGVTQTPRYLIKTRGQQVTLSCSPISGHRSVSWYQQTPGQGLQFLFEYFSETQRNKGNFPGRFSGRQFSNSRSEMNVSTLELGDSALYLCASSKAGRGEETQYFGPGTRLLVL.

This rearrangement joins TRBV7-2 to TRBJ2-7; the D gene is possibly TRBD2 (7 bases). V was trimmed by 0 bases and J by 7 bases, leaving 28 bases between them. Germline values: CDR1 SGHTA, CDR2 FQGNSA. This CDR3 has 19 residues. Here the CDR3 reads CASSLAGTLNLGGVMEQYF. For the CDR3, the DNA is TGTGCCAGCAGCTTAGCCGGGACACTGAATCTGGGGGGGGTGATGGAGCAGTACTTC.

The rearrangement joins TRBV25-1 to TRBJ1-2; D is undetermined. CDR3 length: 12 residues. CDR1 is MGHDK, CDR2 SYGVNS, per germline. The ends were cut back, 1 base at V and 7 bases at J, with 7 bases in the middle. In DNA form, the CDR3 reads TGTGCCAGCAGTGAATTCGGTGTTGGCTACACCTTC. Amino acids: CASSEFGVGYTF.

CDR3 loop: CASSQSPGDTGELFF. DNA for the CDR3: TGTGCCAGCAGCCAAAGCCCCGGGGACACCGGGGAGCTGTTTTTT. The V call is TRBV27, the J call TRBJ2-2; D may be TRBD2 (5 bases). Looked up from germline, CDR1 is MNHEY and CDR2 is SMNVEV (reference sequence). V was cut by 6 bases and J by 3 bases, with 14 bases left in between. CDR3 length: 15 amino acids.

This chain joins TRBV3-1 (or the pseudogene TRBV3-2) and TRBJ2-7; 8 bases map to TRBD2. The germline V gene has CDR1 LGHDT and CDR2 YNNKEL (reference sequence). The CDR3 totals 15 residues. Trimming removed 8 bases from V and 7 bases from J; junction bases left unmatched: 16. For the CDR3, the DNA is TGTGCCAGCCAAAAGGAAGCGGGAGTCTTGGGTGAGCAGTACTTC. It is translated as CASQKEAGVLGEQYF.

The chain joins TRBV28 to TRBJ2-4; a possible D gene is TRBD2 (5 bases). This CDR3 comprises 18 residues. V shed 1 base and J shed 3 bases, with 19 bases lying between them. Germline CDR1 reads MDHEN; CDR2 reads SYDVKM. The CDR3 here is CASSLYRSGNNHKNIQYF. The CDR3 nucleotides are TGTGCCAGCAGTTTATATCGGTCCGGGAATAACCACAAAAACATTCAGTACTTC.

This clone was counted a few times. The chain carries TRBV30 and TRBJ2-3, with 12 nucleotides matching TRBD1. There are 15 residues in the CDR3. V lost 8 bases and J lost 3; bases outside the gene matches: 9. Looked up from germline, CDR1 is GTSNPN and CDR2 is SVGIG (reference sequence). The CDR3 protein is CAGGWDRGRTDTQYF. The CDR3, as DNA: TGTGCCGGAGGGTGGGACAGGGGGCGAACAGATACGCAGTATTTT.

This clone was observed a single time. The chain is built from TRBV7-2 and TRBJ1-1, with no clear D. The CDR3 consists of 11 residues. Trimming took 5 bases from V and 11 from J, leaving 12 bases between them. Germline V lookup: CDR1 SGHTA, CDR2 FQGNSA. The CDR3 is CASSPYSGAFF. The DNA of the CDR3 is TGTGCCAGCAGCCCCTACAGCGGGGCTTTCTTT.

The V call is TRBV5-4, the J call TRBJ1-2; D gene ambiguous. The CDR3 extends over 14 amino acids. V was shortened by 1 base and J by 9 bases, with 16 bases between the two germline ends. Germline-derived CDR1 and CDR2 are SGHNT and YYREEE (reference sequence). The CDR3 here is CASSLPGVQVRYTF. CDR3 coding DNA: TGTGCCAGCAGCTTGCCCGGGGTCCAGGTACGCTACACCTTC.

This chain uses TRBV19 with TRBJ2-1, with TRBD2 identical over 9 bases. With 2 bases clipped from V and 6 bases from J, the junction kept 2 bases outside the gene matches. CDR3 length: 14 amino acids. Germline V gene data show CDR1 as LNHDA and CDR2 as SQIVND (reference sequence). The CDR3 loop reads CASSIRRGGNEQFF. The CDR3 DNA sequence: TGTGCCAGTAGTATAAGGCGGGGGGGCAATGAGCAGTTCTTC.

The chain combines TRBV10-3 with TRBJ1-2; 9 positions agree with TRBD1. CDR1 is ENHRY, CDR2 SYGVKD, per germline. This CDR3 is built from 15 residues. Trimming took 7 bases from V and 2 from J; bases not matched to a gene: 8. The CDR3 protein is CAITQTGQGNYGYTF. The CDR3 DNA is TGTGCCATCACCCAAACGGGACAGGGAAACTATGGCTACACCTTC.

The genes are TRBV29-1 and TRBJ2-7, with 9 positions matching TRBD1. CDR3 length equals 14 residues. Trimming took 7 bases from V and 6 from J; bases not matched to a gene: 13. Per germline, CDR1 SQVTM and CDR2 ANQGSEA. CDR3: CSATGTGLVGEQYF. The DNA for the CDR3 is TGCAGCGCTACCGGGACAGGGTTAGTTGGCGAGCAGTACTTC.

The rearrangement links TRBV7-9 to TRBJ2-1; 9 nucleotides align to TRBD2. Losses at the gene ends were 3 bases for V and 6 bases for J; bases not matched to a gene: 6. CDR1 and CDR2 (germline): SEHNR, FQNEAQ (reference sequence). The CDR3 contains 15 residues. The CDR3 sequence is CASSFAGGRANEQFF. CDR3 coding DNA: TGTGCCAGCAGCTTCGCCGGCGGGAGGGCCAATGAGCAGTTCTTC.